Included here is one TCR beta chain sequence, with context. The antigen is undetermined. Sequencing used immunoSEQ multiplex PCR; TCRdb keeps in-frame clones, though not all of them. The profile shows about 41,000 clones, roughly 90% of them singletons. This specimen comes from a study of T cells in localized non-small cell lung cancer. Regarding the study as a whole: For the top 100 tumor clones, a median approximately 61 also appeared in adjacent lung. In uninvolved adjacent lung, T cell clonality reached its highest value, exceeding tumor. Higher blood T cell density tracked longer overall survival. Investigators sequenced only a single tumor region, leaving heterogeneity possible.

This specimen consisted of peripheral blood, obtained before any cancer treatment. This receptor was identified in an older female donor with stage I squamous cell lung carcinoma.

The CDR3 region has the DNA TGTGCCAGCAGTGAAGCTCGAACCGGGAGCGTCTCGACTCTCGAGCAGTACTTC. Translating it yields CASSEARTGSVSTLEQYF. The V call is TRBV6-1, the J call TRBJ2-7; a possible D gene is TRBD2 (6 bases). The CDR3 contains 18 residues. The germline gives CDR1 MNHNS, CDR2 SASEGT. Trimming cost V 0 bases and J 6 bases, with 24 bases left between them.